Each of the 24 T cell receptor beta chains below was sequenced from the same sample in a study of cytomegalovirus exposure and HLA in healthy donors. The PCR ran on 60 Vbeta and 13 Jbeta primers. Sequenced by immunoSEQ multiplex PCR; TCRdb stores in-frame clones only, minus some. Its clone listing holds over 100,000 clones. Input material: PBMCs. The receptors come from a man younger than 35 in good health and CMV-seronegative.

The J gene is TRBJ1-3, the V gene TRBV7-3; TRBD1 matches 7 bases. The trim removed 5 bases at V and 4 bases at J, leaving 8 bases unmatched. CDR3 size: 15 residues. Germline CDR1 SGHTA, CDR2 FQGTGA. Written as DNA, the CDR3 is TGTGCCAGCAGCCGCCAGGGGGGCCCCGGAAACACCATATATTTT. It yields the protein CASSRQGGPGNTIYF.

V gene TRBV9 combines with J gene TRBJ1-5, with TRBD1 identical over 8 bases. CDR1 is SGDLS and CDR2 is YYNGEE in the germline V gene. There are 16 residues in the CDR3. The V gene end was trimmed by 4 bases and the J gene end by 6 bases; junction bases not matched to a gene: 12. The CDR3, as DNA: TGTGCCAGCAGCTCCCCGGTAACAGGGGGGCGTCAGCCCCAGCATTTT. It specifies CASSSPVTGGRQPQHF.

This rearrangement joins TRBV5-6 to TRBJ1-6; D uncertain. Germline assignment: CDR1 SGHDT and CDR2 YYEEEE. V lost 0 bases and J 7 bases, leaving 5 bases between the germline ends. The CDR3 is 13 amino acids. This CDR3 is CASSLDKNSPLHF. CDR3 DNA: TGTGCCAGCAGCTTGGACAAGAATTCACCCCTCCACTTT.

This chain uses TRBV11-1 with TRBJ1-1, with D perhaps TRBD1 (6 bases). The germline V gene has CDR1 SGHAT and CDR2 FQDESV (reference sequence). V lost 3 bases to trimming and J lost 4 bases, with 9 bases between them. The CDR3 loop spans 13 amino acids. The CDR3 region has the DNA TGTGCCAGCAGCTTTGTCAGGGGCACTGAAGCTTTCTTT. It yields the protein CASSFVRGTEAFF. Full variable domain (remainder filled in from reference TRBV11-1 and TRBJ1-1): EAEVAQSPRYKITEKSQAVAFWCDPISGHATLYWYRQILGQGPELLVQFQDESVVDDSQLPKDRFSAERLKGVDSTLKIQPAELGDSAMYLCASSFVRGTEAFFGQGTRLTVV.

V usage is TRBV9 and J usage is TRBJ2-3; 9 bases match TRBD2. Germline V lookup: CDR1 SGDLS, CDR2 YYNGEE. V shed 0 bases, J shed 7 bases, and the junction held 9 bases outside the gene matches. CDR3 size: 16 residues. Written as DNA, the CDR3 is TGTGCCAGCAGCGTAGCTAGTAGCGGGAGTTTGAATACGCAGTATTTT. This sequence encodes CASSVASSGSLNTQYF.

The V gene is TRBV9, the J gene TRBJ1-1; 7 positions match TRBD1. CDR1 SGDLS and CDR2 YYNGEE come from the germline V gene. The V and J ends lost 3 bases and 0 bases, in that order; junction bases with no gene match: 2. The CDR3 runs 14 residues. The DNA of the CDR3 is TGTGCCAGCAGCGCGACAGGGATGAACACTGAAGCTTTCTTT. Translated: CASSATGMNTEAFF. Full variable domain (rest looked up from reference TRBV9 and TRBJ1-1): DSGVTQTPKHLITATGQRVTLRCSPRSGDLSVYWYQQSLDQGLQFLIQYYNGEERAKGNILERFSAQQFPDLHSELNLSSLELGDSALYFCASSATGMNTEAFFGQGTRLTVV.

The chain employs TRBV9 and TRBJ1-1; perhaps TRBD1 as D (6 bases). Trimming removed 4 bases from V and 11 bases from J, with 30 bases in between. CDR1 and CDR2 (germline): SGDLS, YYNGEE. The CDR3 length is 17 residues. CDR3 nucleotide sequence: TGTGCCAGCAGCCCTGGGGGCAATGACCGCCTACCACGGCCGGCTTTCTTT. Encoded protein: CASSPGGNDRLPRPAFF.

The rearrangement joins TRBV27 to TRBJ2-7, with D perhaps TRBD1 (6 bases). V dropped 5 bases and J dropped 1 base, with 15 bases sitting between them. Germline V gene data show CDR1 as MNHEY and CDR2 as SMNVEV (reference sequence). The CDR3 covers 15 residues. The CDR3 loop is CASSRTTGLSYEQYF. The CDR3 DNA reads TGTGCCAGCAGTAGAACTACAGGGTTGTCCTACGAGCAGTACTTC.

The CDR3 DNA reads TGTGCCAGCAGCCCCGGGGTTAATCAGCCCCAGCATTTT. It codes for CASSPGVNQPQHF. J is TRBJ1-5 and V is TRBV7-9; D remains unclear. The germline V gene encodes CDR1 SEHNR and CDR2 FQNEAQ (reference sequence). The V end lost 5 bases, the J end lost 4 bases, and 9 bases lay between the germline ends. This CDR3 region has 13 residues. The complete variable domain, with remaining parts taken from reference TRBV7-9 and TRBJ1-5, reads DTGVSQNPRHKITKRGQNVTFRCDPISEHNRLYWYRQTLGQGPEFLTYFQNEAQLEKSRLLSDRFSAERPKGSFSTLEIQRTEQGDSAMYLCASSPGVNQPQHFGDGTRLSIL.

The chain couples TRBV25-1 to TRBJ2-7, with TRBD2 matching over 13 bases. The CDR3 spans 15 residues. The junction had 8 bases not matched to a gene; V was cut back by 8 bases and J by 4 bases. Germline V CDR1 and CDR2: MGHDK, SYGVNS. CDR3 bases: TGTGCCAGCGGAAAGACTAGCGGGAGGTGGTACGAGCAGTACTTC. This codes for CASGKTSGRWYEQYF.

J is TRBJ1-3 and V is TRBV30, with 7 bases identical to TRBD1. The CDR3 is 15 residues long. Germline lookup yields CDR1 GTSNPN and CDR2 SVGIG (reference sequence). The V gene end was trimmed by 2 bases and the J gene end by 2 bases; junction bases not matched to a gene: 6. The CDR3 bases are TGTGCCTGGAGTCGGGACAGTGGAGCTGGAAACACCATATATTTT. Encoded protein: CAWSRDSGAGNTIYF.

The chain combines TRBV5-8 with TRBJ1-5, with D hard to call. CDR1 and CDR2 from the germline V gene are SGHTS and YDEGEE. V was shortened by 2 bases and J by 4 bases, with 10 bases between the two germline ends. The CDR3 runs to 14 residues. This CDR3 reads CASSFSTVNQPQHF. The CDR3, as DNA: TGTGCCAGCAGCTTCAGCACAGTGAATCAGCCCCAGCATTTT.

V is TRBV9 and J is TRBJ2-3; D is possibly TRBD2 (7 bases). This CDR3 has 17 amino acids. Trimming took off 7 bases at V and 0 bases at J, with 21 bases between the two ends. Germline V gene data show CDR1 as SGDLS and CDR2 as YYNGEE. The CDR3 reads CASGPSNGGASTDTQYF. In DNA form, the CDR3 reads TGTGCCAGCGGACCCTCGAATGGGGGGGCCAGCACAGATACGCAGTATTTT.

This chain uses TRBV28 with TRBJ2-7, with D perhaps matching TRBD2 (6 bases). The ends were cut back, 6 bases at V and 0 bases at J, with 12 bases in the middle. Germline V gives CDR1 MDHEN, CDR2 SYDVKM. The CDR3 consists of 14 residues. CDR3 in amino acids: CASRGGDHSYEQYF. The CDR3 DNA is TGTGCCAGCAGAGGAGGGGACCACTCCTACGAGCAGTACTTC.

The CDR3 DNA is TGTGCCAGCTCACCACCCGGGACAGGGGCTCTCTATGGCTACACCTTC. Translation: CASSPPGTGALYGYTF. The rearrangement joins TRBV18 to TRBJ1-2; 10 nucleotides line up with TRBD1. This CDR3 contains 16 residues. The V gene end was trimmed by 0 bases and the J gene end by 4 bases; junction bases not matched to a gene: 5. Germline V lookup: CDR1 KGHSH, CDR2 LQKENI.

The chain combines TRBV7-2 with TRBJ2-5; the D is unclear. The germline CDR1 and CDR2 sequences are SGHTA and FQGNSA. CDR3 length: 13 residues. V was trimmed by 3 bases and J by 3 bases, leaving 8 bases between them. CDR3 in amino acids: CASSFGLEETQYF. The CDR3 DNA sequence: TGTGCCAGCAGCTTTGGCCTGGAAGAGACCCAGTACTTC. Supplemented by reference TRBV7-2 and TRBJ2-5, the full variable domain reads GAGVSQSPSNKVTEKGKDVELRCDPISGHTALYWYRQSLGQGLEFLIYFQGNSAPDKSGLPSDRFSAERTGGSVSTLTIQRTQQEDSAVYLCASSFGLEETQYFGPGTRLLVL.

The V and J genes are TRBV7-9 and TRBJ2-2, with unresolved D. V lost 4 bases, J lost 7 bases, and 7 bases lay in between. This CDR3 spans 12 amino acids. Looked up from germline, CDR1 is SEHNR and CDR2 is FQNEAQ (reference sequence). CDR3 bases: TGTGCCAGCAGCTCAATCAGCGGGGAGCTGTTTTTT. Protein sequence: CASSSISGELFF.

The chain combines TRBV10-3 with TRBJ1-1, with D uncertain. The CDR3 sequence is 14 residues long. V was trimmed by 10 bases and J by 2 bases, leaving 17 bases between them. Looked up from germline, CDR1 is ENHRY and CDR2 is SYGVKD. This chain's CDR3 is CATIRRSGNTEAFF. The CDR3 DNA is TGTGCCACTATACGAAGGAGTGGAAACACTGAAGCTTTCTTT.

V usage is TRBV19 and J usage is TRBJ1-1; 10 bases map to TRBD1. Germline CDR1 and CDR2: LNHDA and SQIVND (reference sequence). The CDR3 length is 15 residues. V dropped 6 bases and J dropped 3; count of bases not matched to a gene: 7. DNA of the CDR3: TGTGCCAGTAGGCGACAGGGGGCTCTAGACACTGAAGCTTTCTTT. It encodes CASRRQGALDTEAFF.

The chain employs TRBV7-9 and TRBJ2-1; D gene uncertain. Trimming pared 7 bases from V and 10 bases from J, leaving 14 bases between. The CDR3 is 12 residues long. Germline V gene sequence: CDR1 SEHNR, CDR2 FQNEAQ (reference sequence). This CDR3 reads CASTLTPGEQFF. CDR3 bases: TGTGCCAGCACCCTAACTCCCGGGGAGCAGTTCTTC.

V usage is TRBV25-1 and J usage is TRBJ2-2; D is unclear. The V gene's germline CDR1 is MGHDK and CDR2 SYGVNS. Trimming stripped 3 bases from V and 7 bases from J, with 3 bases between. This CDR3 comprises 11 residues. The CDR3 DNA sequence: TGTGCCAGCAGTGACGGCGGGGAGCTGTTTTTT. Translation gives CASSDGGELFF. Full variable domain (rest looked up from reference TRBV25-1 and TRBJ2-2): EADIYQTPRYLVIGTGKKITLECSQTMGHDKMYWYQQDPGMELHLIHYSYGVNSTEKGDLSSESTVSRIRTEHFPLTLESARPSHTSQYLCASSDGGELFFGEGSRLTVL.

V and J are TRBV28 and TRBJ2-7; 7 bases line up with TRBD1. This CDR3 has 15 amino acids. Trimming at V came to 3 bases and at J to 0 bases, leaving 5 bases not matched to a gene. CDR1 is MDHEN and CDR2 is SYDVKM in the germline V gene. As DNA, the CDR3 is TGTGCCAGCAGTTTCCCCGGGACAGCCTCCTACGAGCAGTACTTC. It codes for CASSFPGTASYEQYF.

This chain uses TRBV5-6 with TRBJ2-2, with D maybe TRBD1 (6 bases). Germline values: CDR1 SGHDT, CDR2 YYEEEE. The CDR3 sequence is 15 residues long. The V gene lost 4 bases and the J gene lost 6 bases, with 16 bases spanning the gap. The CDR3 spells CASSGGQSYPGELFF. CDR3 coding DNA: TGTGCCAGCAGCGGAGGACAGAGTTATCCCGGGGAGCTGTTTTTT. Combining the CDR3 with reference TRBV5-6 and TRBJ2-2 gives the whole variable domain DAGVTQSPTHLIKTRGQQVTLRCSPKSGHDTVSWYQQALGQGPQFIFQYYEEEERQRGNFPDRFSGHQFPNYSSELNVNALLLGDSALYLCASSGGQSYPGELFFGEGSRLTVL.

The chain is built from TRBV7-3 and TRBJ1-1, with D perhaps TRBD1 (5 bases). Germline values: CDR1 SGHTA, CDR2 FQGTGA. The CDR3 contains 15 residues. Trimming took 0 bases from V and 4 from J, leaving 12 bases between them. The CDR3 nucleotides read TGTGCCAGCAGCTTAACTCCAGGGAGGACCACTGAAGCTTTCTTT. Translated: CASSLTPGRTTEAFF.